Sequencing of this T cell receptor beta chain was carried out in a study of Ad26.COV2.S vaccination and SARS-CoV-2 variants. Findings of the study overall: Spike-specific responses of CD8+ and CD4+ T cells were reported to display substantial breadth after vaccination. People given the vaccine had a wider spike-specific TCR breadth than placebo recipients did.

Germline lookup yields CDR1 LNHNV and CDR2 YYDKDF (reference sequence). This CDR3 has 13 amino acids. The germline V and J ends were trimmed by 5 bases and 4 bases, with 10 bases remaining between them. Note on this clone: Antigen specificity is unknown.

Some clones are missing from TCRdb's copy, which holds only in-frame ones; the method was immunoSEQ multiplex PCR. The sample shows about 350,000 clones, about 90% of them seen only once. The origin of this receptor is a human donor who had recovered from COVID-19. The chain links TRBV15 to TRBJ2-3, with D tentatively TRBD2 (5 bases). The sample here was peripheral blood, taken after recovery from COVID-19. For the CDR3, the DNA is TGTGCCACCAGCGAAGGGCGGGCAGATACGCAGTATTTT. Translation gives CATSEGRADTQYF.